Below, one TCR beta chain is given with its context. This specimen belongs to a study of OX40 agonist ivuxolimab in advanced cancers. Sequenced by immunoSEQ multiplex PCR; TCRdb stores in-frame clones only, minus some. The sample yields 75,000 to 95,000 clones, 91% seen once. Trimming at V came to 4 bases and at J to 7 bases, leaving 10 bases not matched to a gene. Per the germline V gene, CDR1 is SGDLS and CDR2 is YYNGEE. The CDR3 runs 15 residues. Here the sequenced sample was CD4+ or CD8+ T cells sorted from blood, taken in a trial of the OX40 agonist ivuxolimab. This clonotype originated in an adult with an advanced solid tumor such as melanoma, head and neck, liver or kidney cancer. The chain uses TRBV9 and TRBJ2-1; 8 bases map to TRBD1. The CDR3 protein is CASSPRTGGKNEQFF. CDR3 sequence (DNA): TGTGCCAGCAGCCCCCGTACAGGGGGTAAGAATGAGCAGTTCTTC.